Included here is one T cell receptor beta chain sequence, with context. The data derive from a study of PD-L1 blockade in urothelial cancer. CDR1 and CDR2 (germline): ENHRY, SYGVKD. This CDR3 region has 16 residues. V lost 3 bases and J 4 bases, leaving 17 bases between the germline ends. Generated by immunoSEQ multiplex PCR, the TCRdb table keeps only in-frame clones and is missing some. The table has over 45,000 clones, around 84% seen once. Sample time point: pretreatment peripheral blood. This clonotype was sampled from a man aged 55 to 70 with urothelial cancer. This material consisted of PBMCs, taken around atezolizumab (anti-PD-L1) treatment. The chain recombines TRBV10-3 with TRBJ2-3, with D possibly matching TRBD2 (6 bases). The CDR3 DNA follows: TGTGCCATCAGTGAATTGACTAGTGGAGGCGCAGATACGCAGTATTTT. The encoded protein is CAISELTSGGADTQYF.